Presented here are 5 T cell receptor beta chains from one specimen sequenced in a study of T-cell memory formation after mild COVID-19. One entry per CDR3 protein, called by TCRdb with MiXCR from the 5' RACE reads. The repertoire holds 85,000 to 130,000 distinct CDR3 sequences, with approximately 15% as singletons. Sequencing used PBMCs or a T cell subset sorted from them (not recorded which). These receptors all come from an adult woman who had mild COVID-19 (a few samples of this study predate the infection). Cell type and time point are not known.

The rearrangement uses TRBV7-9 and TRBJ2-1; 9 nucleotides line up with TRBD2. CDR3 length: 20 residues. The V and J ends lost 3 bases and 0 bases, in that order; junction bases with no gene match: 15. The germline CDR1 and CDR2 sequences are SEHNR and FQNEAQ (reference sequence). CDR3 DNA: TGTGCCAGCAGCTTTCCGTTGGCGGGAGGGCCTCTTAACTCCTACAATGAGCAGTTCTTC. Protein: CASSFPLAGGPLNSYNEQFF.

The V call is TRBV20-1, the J call TRBJ2-7; TRBD1 agrees at 7 bases. Germline V lookup: CDR1 DFQATT, CDR2 SNEGSKA (reference sequence). The CDR3 contains 15 residues. J gave up 5 bases and V 3 bases, and 13 bases lay outside the gene matches. The CDR3 DNA is TGCAGTGCTAGCGAATTCGGGACAGTTCGGAACGAGCAGTACTTC. As protein: CSASEFGTVRNEQYF.

The chain has TRBV6-6 and TRBJ1-4; TRBD1 might be the D (5 bases). Germline loops: CDR1 MNHNY, CDR2 SVGAGI (reference sequence). This CDR3 is 14 amino acids long. V gave up 6 bases and J gave up 5 bases, with 13 bases separating them. The CDR3 sequence: CASSERQRNEKLFF. CDR3 nucleotide sequence: TGTGCCAGCAGCGAAAGACAGCGCAATGAAAAACTGTTTTTT.

The V and J genes are TRBV24-1 and TRBJ1-5, with D possibly being TRBD1 (5 bases). The CDR3 is made up of 13 amino acids. Germline V gene sequence: CDR1 KGHDR, CDR2 SFDVKD. V gave up 1 base and J gave up 11 bases, with 11 bases separating them. The CDR3 spells CATSDFRGDSQHF. CDR3 DNA: TGTGCCACCAGTGATTTTAGAGGGGACTCCCAGCATTTT.

A few counts support this clonotype. This rearrangement joins TRBV6-4 to TRBJ2-1; the D call may be TRBD1 or TRBD2 (5 bases each). The CDR3 extends over 14 amino acids. Germline lookup yields CDR1 MRHNA and CDR2 SNTAGT. Trimming took off 2 bases at V and 2 bases at J, with 7 bases between the two ends. The CDR3: CASSDGTPYNEQFF. CDR3 coding DNA: TGTGCCAGCAGTGACGGGACGCCCTACAATGAGCAGTTCTTC.